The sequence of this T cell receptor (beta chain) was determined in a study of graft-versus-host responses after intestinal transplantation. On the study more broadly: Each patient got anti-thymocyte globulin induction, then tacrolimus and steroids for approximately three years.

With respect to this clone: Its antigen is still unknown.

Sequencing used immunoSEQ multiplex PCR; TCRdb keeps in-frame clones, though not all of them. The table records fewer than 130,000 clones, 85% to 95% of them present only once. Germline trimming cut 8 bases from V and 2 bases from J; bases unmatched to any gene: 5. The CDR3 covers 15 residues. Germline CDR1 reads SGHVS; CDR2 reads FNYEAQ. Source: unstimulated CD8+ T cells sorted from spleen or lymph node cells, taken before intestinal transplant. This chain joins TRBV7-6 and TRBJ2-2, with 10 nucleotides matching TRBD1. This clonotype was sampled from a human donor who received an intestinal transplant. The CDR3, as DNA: TGTGCCAGCTATGGACAGGGGGTTAACACCGGGGAGCTGTTTTTT. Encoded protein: CASYGQGVNTGELFF. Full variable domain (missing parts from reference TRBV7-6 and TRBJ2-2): GAGVSQSPRYKVTKRGQDVALRCDPISGHVSLYWYRQALGQGPEFLTYFNYEAQQDKSGLPNDRFSAERPEGSISTLTIQRTEQRDSAMYRCASYGQGVNTGELFFGEGSRLTVL.